This T cell receptor beta chain was found in a study of shared clonotypes between healthy human individuals. Generated by immunoSEQ multiplex PCR, the TCRdb table keeps only in-frame clones and is missing some. The repertoire holds fewer than 1.8 million clones, with 98% as singletons. Per germline, CDR1 SGHTA and CDR2 FQGNSA. The CDR3 consists of 13 residues. V shed 5 bases and J shed 4 bases, with 9 bases lying between them. This receptor was identified in a man aged 25 to 40 in good health. The chain employs TRBV7-2 and TRBJ1-5; D is undetermined. Specimen: naive CD4+ T cells sorted from blood. Subset: CD45RA+ positively selected. Here the CDR3 reads CASSRDLNQPQHF. The CDR3 DNA reads as TGTGCCAGCAGCCGCGACCTTAATCAGCCCCAGCATTTT.